Listed below are T cell receptor beta chains from one sample, sequenced in a study of cytomegalovirus exposure and HLA in healthy donors. The protocol was immunoSEQ multiplex PCR, while the TCRdb copy is restricted to in-frame clones and leaves out a portion. The sample lists about 130,000 clones, over 50% occurring once. Source material: PBMCs. The receptors come from a human donor in good health. The CDR3 runs from the conserved cysteine through the conserved F or W. Fields, in order: V gene, J gene, clone size, D gene, CDR3 protein, CDR3 DNA. A D gene is named only where the DNA matches it firmly. Not every row has a clone size; where given, it reads once, few, many or a size class.

V: TRBV4-1
J: TRBJ2-1
size: -
D: TRBD2
CDR3: CASSHPSGHYNEQFF
DNA: TGCGCCAGCAGCCATCCTAGCGGGCATTACAATGAGCAGTTCTTC

V: TRBV18
J: TRBJ2-3
size: few
D: TRBD2
CDR3: CASSPVGGADTQYF
DNA: TGTGCCAGCTCACCCGTGGGAGGGGCAGATACGCAGTATTTT

V: TRBV6-5
J: TRBJ2-7
size: -
D: -
CDR3: CASSSTRQAPQQYF
DNA: TGTGCCAGCAGCTCCACCCGGCAGGCCCCTCAGCAGTACTTC

V: TRBV18
J: TRBJ1-5
size: -
D: TRBD1
CDR3: CASSPPGQGRNQPQHF
DNA: TGTGCCAGCTCACCACCGGGACAGGGACGGAATCAGCCCCAGCATTTT

V: TRBV6-5
J: TRBJ1-1
size: few
D: -
CDR3: CASSYSSPGNTEAFF
DNA: TGTGCCAGCAGTTACTCGTCTCCCGGGAACACTGAAGCTTTCTTT

V: TRBV4-1
J: TRBJ2-3
size: -
D: -
CDR3: CASSHRQVDTQYF
DNA: TGCGCCAGCAGCCATCGACAGGTTGATACGCAGTATTTT

V: TRBV6-5
J: TRBJ1-1
size: -
D: -
CDR3: CASSSPGRRKAFF
DNA: TGTGCCAGCAGTTCCCCGGGTCGCCGGAAAGCTTTCTTT

V: TRBV19
J: TRBJ1-5
size: once
D: -
CDR3: CASSIRGSNQPQHF
DNA: TGTGCCAGTAGTATCAGGGGTAGCAATCAGCCCCAGCATTTT

V: TRBV11-2
J: TRBJ2-4
size: -
D: TRBD2
CDR3: CASSGLAGAVNIQYF
DNA: TGTGCCAGCAGCGGGTTAGCGGGAGCCGTAAACATTCAGTACTTC

V: TRBV11-3
J: TRBJ2-1
size: -
D: TRBD2
CDR3: CASSLGGLAGTLTDEQFF
DNA: TGTGCCAGCAGCTTGGGTGGACTAGCGGGGACCCTTACGGATGAGCAGTTCTTC

V: TRBV11-2
J: TRBJ1-5
size: -
D: TRBD1
CDR3: CASSLGTTGIGQHQHF
DNA: TGTGCCAGCAGCTTAGGTACGACAGGGATCGGACAGCACCAGCATTTT

V: TRBV10-2
J: TRBJ1-1
size: few
D: -
CDR3: CASSAPTRMNTEAFF
DNA: TGCGCCAGCAGTGCCCCGACACGAATGAACACTGAAGCTTTCTTT

V: TRBV15
J: TRBJ2-1
size: -
D: TRBD2
CDR3: CATSRDRLAGESAQFF
DNA: TGTGCCACCAGCAGAGACCGACTAGCGGGAGAAAGTGCGCAGTTCTTC

V: TRBV7-3
J: TRBJ2-1
size: few
D: -
CDR3: CASSFGGSSYNEQFF
DNA: TGTGCCAGCAGCTTTGGGGGGAGCTCCTACAATGAGCAGTTCTTC

V: TRBV5-1
J: TRBJ1-5
size: -
D: -
CDR3: CASSFGGAGQPQHF
DNA: TGCGCCAGCAGCTTTGGGGGGGCTGGGCAGCCCCAGCATTTT

V: TRBV5-1
J: TRBJ1-6
size: -
D: TRBD1
CDR3: CASSLEPGGSSPLHF
DNA: TGCGCCAGCAGCTTGGAGCCAGGGGGCTCTTCACCCCTCCACTTT

V: TRBV5-1
J: TRBJ2-1
size: -
D: TRBD1
CDR3: CASSFNRGKYNEQFF
DNA: TGCGCCAGCAGCTTCAACAGGGGGAAGTACAATGAGCAGTTCTTC

V: TRBV19
J: TRBJ2-7
size: -
D: -
CDR3: CASRWGQGDYEQYF
DNA: TGTGCCAGTAGATGGGGGCAAGGGGATTACGAGCAGTACTTC

V: TRBV18
J: TRBJ2-5
size: -
D: -
CDR3: CASSPPFLYKQETQYF
DNA: TGTGCCAGCTCACCACCGTTCCTGTACAAGCAAGAGACCCAGTACTTC

V: TRBV11-3
J: TRBJ1-1
size: few
D: -
CDR3: CASSLEAGNTEAFF
DNA: TGTGCCAGCAGCTTGGAGGCTGGGAACACTGAAGCTTTCTTT

V: TRBV5-4
J: TRBJ2-2
size: -
D: TRBD1
CDR3: CASSLDRGANTGELFF
DNA: TGTGCCAGCAGCTTGGACAGGGGGGCGAACACCGGGGAGCTGTTTTTT

V: TRBV19
J: TRBJ2-3
size: once
D: -
CDR3: CASSISRLAPTDTQYF
DNA: TGTGCCAGTAGTATTTCCCGGCTAGCGCCCACAGATACGCAGTATTTT

V: TRBV29-1
J: TRBJ1-5
size: -
D: -
CDR3: CSVELYRESNQPQHF
DNA: TGCAGCGTTGAATTATACAGGGAGAGCAATCAGCCCCAGCATTTT

V: TRBV5-1
J: TRBJ2-7
size: -
D: TRBD1
CDR3: CASSLWDRASEQYF
DNA: TGCGCCAGCAGCTTGTGGGACAGGGCGTCAGAGCAGTACTTC

V: TRBV4-3
J: TRBJ1-2
size: -
D: TRBD1
CDR3: CASSQVGTAPVDYGYTF
DNA: TGCGCCAGCAGCCAAGTGGGGACAGCTCCTGTGGACTATGGCTACACCTTC

V: TRBV21-1
J: TRBJ2-5
size: -
D: -
CDR3: CASSSLSGQETQYF
DNA: TGTGCCAGCAGCTCCCTATCGGGACAGGAGACCCAGTACTTC

V: TRBV10-3
J: TRBJ2-1
size: -
D: -
CDR3: CAISESGLGDEQFF
DNA: TGTGCCATCAGTGAGTCGGGTTTAGGAGATGAGCAGTTCTTC

V: TRBV7-2
J: TRBJ2-7
size: -
D: -
CDR3: CASSEPGVEQYF
DNA: TGTGCCAGCAGCGAACCAGGGGTTGAGCAGTACTTC

V: TRBV19
J: TRBJ1-1
size: -
D: TRBD1
CDR3: CASSDRGAGTEAFF
DNA: TGTGCCAGTAGTGACAGGGGGGCTGGGACTGAAGCTTTCTTT

V: TRBV5-5
J: TRBJ1-1
size: -
D: -
CDR3: CASTRDIQRYTEAFF
DNA: TGTGCCAGCACCCGGGACATTCAACGGTACACTGAAGCTTTCTTT

V: TRBV5-4
J: TRBJ1-2
size: -
D: -
CDR3: CASTLQGALYGYTF
DNA: TGTGCCAGCACCCTACAGGGAGCTCTCTATGGCTACACCTTC

V: TRBV9
J: TRBJ2-7
size: -
D: TRBD1
CDR3: CASSAGTGYEQYF
DNA: TGTGCCAGCAGCGCCGGGACAGGCTACGAGCAGTACTTC

V: TRBV28
J: TRBJ1-5
size: few
D: -
CDR3: CATLERVLEPSTHF
DNA: TGTGCCACCCTCGAGAGGGTCCTTGAACCTTCCACGCATTTT

V: TRBV5-4
J: TRBJ2-7
size: -
D: -
CDR3: CASSSPDGGGPGEQYF
DNA: TGTGCCAGCAGCTCCCCTGACGGAGGGGGCCCGGGCGAGCAGTACTTC

V: TRBV28
J: TRBJ2-3
size: -
D: TRBD1
CDR3: CASSQNRGSTDTQYF
DNA: TGTGCCAGCAGTCAGAACAGGGGTAGCACAGATACGCAGTATTTT

V: TRBV9
J: TRBJ2-5
size: -
D: TRBD2
CDR3: CASSATGTSGETQYF
DNA: TGTGCCAGCAGCGCCACCGGGACTAGCGGGGAGACCCAGTACTTC

V: TRBV9
J: TRBJ2-7
size: once
D: TRBD1
CDR3: CASSTGQGRYEQYF
DNA: TGTGCCAGCAGCACGGGACAGGGGCGATACGAGCAGTACTTC

V: TRBV5-1
J: TRBJ1-2
size: -
D: -
CDR3: CASSLETGNYGYTF
DNA: TGCGCCAGCAGCTTGGAAACCGGTAACTATGGCTACACCTTC

V: TRBV6-5
J: TRBJ2-1
size: once
D: TRBD2
CDR3: CASSYAGTSNEQFF
DNA: TGTGCCAGCAGTTACGCGGGGACTAGCAATGAGCAGTTCTTC

V: TRBV28
J: TRBJ2-6
size: -
D: -
CDR3: CASSLPRAGANVLTF
DNA: TGTGCCAGCAGTTTACCCAGGGCTGGGGCCAACGTCCTGACTTTC

V: TRBV11-3
J: TRBJ2-2
size: -
D: -
CDR3: CASSLSRKNTGELFF
DNA: TGTGCCAGCAGCTTGTCGCGGAAGAACACCGGGGAGCTGTTTTTT

V: TRBV2
J: TRBJ2-1
size: -
D: -
CDR3: CASSGESGGQHNEQFF
DNA: TGTGCCAGCAGTGGGGAGTCGGGCGGTCAACACAATGAGCAGTTCTTC

V: TRBV28
J: TRBJ2-3
size: -
D: TRBD2
CDR3: CASSLGLAGTQYF
DNA: TGTGCCAGCAGTTTGGGACTAGCGGGTACGCAGTATTTT

V: TRBV7-9
J: TRBJ2-5
size: few
D: -
CDR3: CASSPRGAGGRETQYF
DNA: TGTGCCAGCAGCCCCCGGGGGGCAGGGGGCAGGGAGACCCAGTACTTC

V: TRBV11-2
J: TRBJ2-2
size: -
D: -
CDR3: CASSIRQTGELFF
DNA: TGTGCCAGCAGCATACGACAGACCGGGGAGCTGTTTTTT

V: TRBV6-5
J: TRBJ2-7
size: once
D: TRBD1
CDR3: CASSPWDRENEQYF
DNA: TGTGCCAGCAGTCCTTGGGACAGGGAAAACGAGCAGTACTTC

V: TRBV2
J: TRBJ2-7
size: few
D: -
CDR3: CASSSRTPTYEQYF
DNA: TGTGCCAGCAGTAGCCGGACTCCCACCTACGAGCAGTACTTC

V: TRBV19
J: TRBJ2-7
size: -
D: -
CDR3: CASSTADAGYEQYF
DNA: TGTGCCAGTAGTACTGCGGACGCGGGCTACGAGCAGTACTTC

V: TRBV19
J: TRBJ1-5
size: -
D: -
CDR3: CASSITGNQPQHF
DNA: TGTGCCAGTAGTATTACAGGGAACCAGCCCCAGCATTTT

V: TRBV9
J: TRBJ2-3
size: -
D: TRBD1
CDR3: CASSGTGTGPTDTQYF
DNA: TGTGCCAGCAGCGGGACCGGGACAGGGCCCACAGATACGCAGTATTTT

V: TRBV2
J: TRBJ2-7
size: -
D: TRBD2
CDR3: CASSSVAGGDEQYF
DNA: TGTGCCAGCAGCTCGGTAGCGGGGGGCGACGAGCAGTACTTC

V: TRBV27
J: TRBJ2-2
size: -
D: -
CDR3: CASSPLGDSRRTGELFF
DNA: TGTGCCAGCAGTCCCCTGGGGGACTCCCGGCGGACCGGGGAGCTGTTTTTT